This T cell receptor (beta chain) was sequenced for a study of T-cell memory formation after mild COVID-19. Across the whole study: Largely donor-specific TCR clusters were found.

The CDR3 contains 14 residues. V lost 0 bases and J lost 4, with 9 bases in between. Germline CDR1 is SEHNR and CDR2 is FQNEAQ (reference sequence). This clonotype was seen only a few times. Its antigen is undetermined. TCRdb fed the 5' RACE reads into MiXCR, producing one record per CDR3 protein. Of a few hundred thousand distinct CDR3 sequences listed, around a quarter are singletons. General study results and limits: Certain responding clones were present in pre-infection memory, suggesting participation of cross-reactive memory. In second-wave clones peaking day 37, SARS-CoV-2 specificity remained unconfirmed.

The specimen sequenced was PBMCs or a T cell subset sorted from them (not recorded which). This TCR was recovered from an adult woman who had mild COVID-19 (a few samples of this study predate the infection). Cell type and time point are not known. The rearrangement uses TRBV7-9 and TRBJ2-5; possibly TRBD1 for D (6 bases). This CDR3 is CASSLASGAETQYF. CDR3 coding DNA: TGTGCCAGCAGCTTAGCGTCAGGGGCAGAGACCCAGTACTTC.